A single sample is the source of the 32 T cell receptor beta chains below, sequenced in a study of molecular identifiers for immune sequencing clone quantification. TCRdb processed the PCR reads anew with MiXCR; each CDR3 protein has one entry. The sample has approximately 670,000 distinct CDR3 sequences, 20% seen once. Material for sequencing was naive CD8+ T cells from blood, with Jurkat cell RNA spiked in. The subset is: FACS-sorted CD8+CD4-CCR7+CD45RA+ naive T cells. These receptor sequences come from a human donor in good health. Some libraries in this study had Jurkat cell RNA spiked in.

This clonotype was seen a few times. The chain joins TRBV7-9 to TRBJ2-2, with D possibly called TRBD1 or TRBD2 (6 bases each). CDR1 and CDR2 from the germline V gene are SEHNR and FQNEAQ (reference sequence). This CDR3 has 17 residues. V was cut by 5 bases and J by 2 bases, with 18 bases left in between. Here the CDR3 reads CASSKDPGEANTGELFF. CDR3 sequence (DNA): TGTGCCAGCAGCAAAGACCCAGGGGAGGCCAACACCGGGGAGCTGTTTTTT. Drawing the rest from reference TRBV7-9 and TRBJ2-2, the complete variable domain is DTGVSQNPRHKITKRGQNVTFRCDPISEHNRLYWYRQTLGQGPEFLTYFQNEAQLEKSRLLSDRFSAERPKGSFSTLEIQRTEQGDSAMYLCASSKDPGEANTGELFFGEGSRLTVL.

In its sample, this clonotype was seen many times. The V gene is TRBV29-1, the J gene TRBJ2-2; D remains ambiguous. Germline CDR1 SQVTM, CDR2 ANQGSEA. Deletions cut 2 bases from V and 5 bases from J, with 15 bases between. The CDR3 extends over 15 amino acids. CDR3 bases: TGCAGCGTTGAAACGGGTGGAAGCTTAACCGGGGAGCTGTTTTTT. As protein: CSVETGGSLTGELFF.

This clonotype has at least ten counts. The CDR3 reads CASSQQGASEAFF. CDR3 in DNA: TGTGCCAGCAGCCAACAGGGGGCCTCTGAAGCTTTCTTT. The J gene is TRBJ1-1, the V gene TRBV27, with 9 bases lining up with TRBD1. The CDR3 runs to 13 residues. Germline CDR1 and CDR2: MNHEY and SMNVEV (reference sequence). V lost 6 bases to trimming and J lost 6 bases; unmatched junction nucleotides: 5.

This clonotype was seen many times. V and J are TRBV19 and TRBJ2-2, with a tentative D call TRBD1 (6 bases). CDR1 LNHDA and CDR2 SQIVND come from the germline V gene (reference sequence). V was trimmed by 6 bases and J by 10 bases, leaving 9 bases between them. The CDR3 consists of 11 residues. CDR3: CASRTGLELFF. For the CDR3, the DNA is TGTGCCAGTAGGACAGGATTGGAGCTGTTTTTT.

There are many counts of this clonotype. The genes are TRBV20-1 and TRBJ2-7, with 9 positions matching TRBD2. With 6 bases clipped from V and 4 bases from J, the junction kept 4 bases outside the gene matches. The CDR3 sequence is 12 residues long. In germline, CDR1 is DFQATT, CDR2 SNEGSKA (reference sequence). The CDR3 spells CSAILAGYEQYF. Written as DNA, the CDR3 is TGCAGTGCCATACTAGCGGGTTACGAGCAGTACTTC.

There are many counts of this clonotype. The chain has TRBV3-1 and TRBJ2-5; D is ambiguous. Germline V lookup: CDR1 LGHDT, CDR2 YNNKEL (reference sequence). This CDR3 comprises 13 residues. V lost 3 bases and J 3 bases, leaving 8 bases between the germline ends. CDR3 loop: CASSHLGEETQYF. CDR3 DNA sequence: TGTGCCAGCAGCCATCTCGGAGAAGAGACCCAGTACTTC.

For this clonotype: This could be a read error, since a much larger clone is one nucleotide away. The chain employs TRBV19 and TRBJ1-5, with D unresolved. The germline CDR1 and CDR2 sequences are LNHDA and SQIVND (reference sequence). V was shortened by 4 bases and J by 4 bases, with 14 bases between the two germline ends. This CDR3 has 15 amino acids. Here the CDR3 DNA reads TGTGCCAGTAGTAGGTTGGGCAGTTGTAATCAGCCCCAGCATTTT. Its protein product is CASSRLGSCNQPQHF.

This clonotype came up many times. V and J are TRBV6-5 and TRBJ2-3, with TRBD2 matching over 8 bases. In germline, CDR1 is MNHEY, CDR2 SVGAGI. V lost 5 bases and J lost 1; bases outside the gene matches: 11. This CDR3 is 17 amino acids long. The CDR3 is CASSPTVRGGGTDTQYF. For the CDR3, the DNA is TGTGCCAGCAGTCCGACCGTACGGGGGGGGGGCACAGATACGCAGTATTTT.

This clonotype was counted only a few times. The chain is built from TRBV6-2 or TRBV6-3 and TRBJ1-2; a possible D gene is TRBD1 (5 bases). The CDR3 extends over 14 amino acids. With 0 bases removed from V and 8 bases from J, the gap between germline ends came to 13 bases. Germline V gene sequence: CDR1 MNHEY, CDR2 SVGEGT. CDR3 coding DNA: TGTGCCAGCAGTTACTCGGGTTTGAGGGGCGGCTACACCTTC. As protein: CASSYSGLRGGYTF.

The rearrangement uses TRBV6-2 or TRBV6-3 and TRBJ2-1; D not resolved. Trimming pared 0 bases from V and 3 bases from J, leaving 3 bases between. Germline CDR1 reads MNHEY; CDR2 reads SVGEGT. The CDR3 spans 13 residues. CDR3 amino acids: CASSYSLYNEQFF. CDR3 DNA: TGTGCCAGCAGTTACTCCCTCTACAATGAGCAGTTCTTC.

This clonotype was found many times. CDR3 residues: CASSPKGSYEQYF. The CDR3 nucleotides read TGTGCCAGCAGCCCGAAGGGCTCCTACGAGCAGTACTTC. The chain combines TRBV5-4 with TRBJ2-7; unclear D gene. The CDR3 length is 13 residues. Trimming cost V 4 bases and J 0 bases, with 8 bases left between them. From germline, CDR1 is SGHNT and CDR2 YYREEE (reference sequence).

The chain carries TRBV7-2 and TRBJ2-2; 9 positions match TRBD1. This CDR3 has 16 amino acids. The V and J ends lost 5 bases and 6 bases, in that order; junction bases with no gene match: 10. Germline V gene data show CDR1 as SGHTA and CDR2 as FQGNSA. DNA for the CDR3: TGTGCCAGCAGCCCCAGTCCGGGACAGGGTGCCGGGGAGCTGTTTTTT. Encoded protein: CASSPSPGQGAGELFF.

In this sample, this clonotype turned up once. A read error may produce the germline difference seen at one junction end. V usage is TRBV28 and J usage is TRBJ1-1; D gene ambiguous. Germline V gene lookup returns CDR1 MDHEN and CDR2 SYDVKM. The CDR3 consists of 13 residues. For the CDR3, the DNA is TGTGCCAGCAGTTTCAGAGTGAACGCTGAAGCTTTCTTT. This translates into CASSFRVNAEAFF.

The genes are TRBV28 and TRBJ2-7; 7 bases are shared with TRBD2. Germline V gene lookup returns CDR1 MDHEN and CDR2 SYDVKM. Losses at the gene ends were 2 bases for V and 5 bases for J; bases not matched to a gene: 12. The CDR3 loop spans 16 amino acids. The CDR3 here is CASSLGPGGRGNEQYF. The DNA for the CDR3 is TGTGCCAGCAGTTTAGGGCCAGGAGGGAGGGGAAACGAGCAGTACTTC.

This clonotype was found a few times. The chain links TRBV9 to TRBJ2-3, with D tentatively TRBD1 (6 bases). Per the germline V gene, CDR1 is SGDLS and CDR2 is YYNGEE. This CDR3 contains 15 residues. V shed 4 bases and J shed 0 bases, with 12 bases lying between them. The CDR3 bases are TGTGCCAGCAGCCCCTGGGACACCAGCACAGATACGCAGTATTTT. Residues: CASSPWDTSTDTQYF.

This clonotype has only a few counts. J is TRBJ2-7 and V is TRBV20-1, with D perhaps given as TRBD1 or TRBD2 (5 bases each). The CDR3 contains 16 residues. V lost 3 bases to trimming and J lost 3 bases, with 21 bases between them. Germline assignment: CDR1 DFQATT and CDR2 SNEGSKA (reference sequence). The CDR3 DNA sequence: TGCAGTGCTAGTGGATGGGGGAGTATAAAAGGCTACGAGCAGTACTTC. Translation: CSASGWGSIKGYEQYF.

Regarding this clonotype: Given a much more abundant clone one base away, this may be a read error. The chain employs TRBV6-5 and TRBJ2-7; TRBD2 agrees at 9 bases. The J segment lost 5 bases and the V segment lost 2 bases, leaving 10 bases of the junction unmatched. CDR1 is MNHEY and CDR2 is SVGAGI in the germline V gene. This CDR3 contains 16 residues. CDR3 protein: CASSYQAGGLGDEQYF. As DNA, the CDR3 is TGTGCCAGCAGTTACCAAGCGGGGGGTCTTGGGGACGAGCAGTACTTC.

This clonotype appeared many times. This chain joins TRBV19 and TRBJ2-5; 10 bases fit TRBD1. V was pared by 3 bases and J by 5 bases, with 12 bases of the junction left unmatched. The CDR3 runs to 17 residues. Germline V gene lookup returns CDR1 LNHDA and CDR2 SQIVND (reference sequence). The CDR3 spells CASSIGQGGRFTETQYF. The CDR3 bases are TGTGCCAGTAGTATCGGACAGGGGGGCCGTTTTACCGAGACCCAGTACTTC.

In its sample, this clonotype was seen many times. The V gene is TRBV7-6, the J gene TRBJ2-3, with 10 bases aligning to TRBD2. Germline V CDR1 and CDR2: SGHVS, FNYEAQ. With 3 bases clipped from V and 3 bases from J, the junction kept 6 bases outside the gene matches. The CDR3 runs 16 residues. The CDR3, as DNA: TGTGCCAGCAGCTTCGGGGGACTAGCGTATACAGATACGCAGTATTTT. Residues: CASSFGGLAYTDTQYF.

This clonotype was counted only a few times. The CDR3 here is CASSLSRQSYRNEQFF. The CDR3 region has the DNA TGTGCCAGCAGTTTATCGCGGCAATCTTACCGCAATGAGCAGTTCTTC. This sequence joins TRBV27 and TRBJ2-1; D ambiguous. The V end was cut by 0 bases, the J end by 6 bases, with 15 bases between. The CDR3 extends over 16 amino acids. Per the germline V gene, CDR1 is MNHEY and CDR2 is SMNVEV (reference sequence).

This clonotype turned up a few times. The rearrangement joins TRBV7-6 to TRBJ2-6, with D possibly being TRBD2 (6 bases). V lost 1 base, J lost 2 bases, and 15 bases lay in between. From germline, CDR1 is SGHVS and CDR2 FNYEAQ. CDR3 length: 18 residues. CDR3 loop: CASSLGAGPLAGANVLTF. The DNA for the CDR3 is TGTGCCAGCAGCTTAGGTGCGGGGCCCTTGGCTGGGGCCAACGTCCTGACTTTC.

Ten or more counts support this clonotype. The rearrangement uses TRBV7-9 and TRBJ2-5, with 7 bases that match TRBD1. After removal of 5 bases from V and 1 base from J, the junction contained 10 bases not matched to a gene. The CDR3 runs to 16 residues. Germline values: CDR1 SEHNR, CDR2 FQNEAQ (reference sequence). The CDR3 loop is CASSEMGQNLQETQYF. DNA of the CDR3: TGTGCCAGCAGCGAAATGGGACAGAATCTCCAAGAGACCCAGTACTTC. The whole variable domain, remainder taken from reference TRBV7-9 and TRBJ2-5, is DTGVSQNPRHKITKRGQNVTFRCDPISEHNRLYWYRQTLGQGPEFLTYFQNEAQLEKSRLLSDRFSAERPKGSFSTLEIQRTEQGDSAMYLCASSEMGQNLQETQYFGPGTRLLVL.

The chain has TRBV7-9 and TRBJ2-7; the match to TRBD2 covers 11 bases. The V gene's germline CDR1 is SEHNR and CDR2 FQNEAQ (reference sequence). This CDR3 region has 16 residues. V was clipped by 3 bases and J by 3 bases; unmatched bases: 7. Here the CDR3 reads CASSLTTSGKSYEQYF. In DNA, the CDR3 is TGTGCCAGCAGCTTGACGACTAGCGGGAAGAGCTACGAGCAGTACTTC.

This clonotype came up many times. J is TRBJ2-7 and V is TRBV7-9; D is uncertain. Trimming pared 3 bases from V and 0 bases from J, leaving 12 bases between. This CDR3 comprises 15 residues. CDR1 and CDR2 from the germline V gene are SEHNR and FQNEAQ (reference sequence). The CDR3 is CASSLSPTSSYEQYF. In DNA, the CDR3 is TGTGCCAGCAGCTTGAGTCCTACGTCCTCCTACGAGCAGTACTTC.

The chain combines TRBV20-1 with TRBJ2-5; TRBD2 agrees at 11 bases. The trim removed 2 bases at V and 5 bases at J, leaving 10 bases unmatched. Per the germline V gene, CDR1 is DFQATT and CDR2 is SNEGSKA (reference sequence). The CDR3 is 16 residues long. CDR3 protein: CSARMYSGGAWETQYF. In DNA, the CDR3 is TGCAGTGCTAGAATGTATAGCGGGGGGGCCTGGGAGACCCAGTACTTC.

This clonotype was seen many times. This sequence joins TRBV12-3 or TRBV12-4 and TRBJ1-1; unclear D gene. The CDR3 has 12 amino acids. V lost 6 bases and J 4 bases, leaving 9 bases between the germline ends. The CDR3 region is CASSFYGTEAFF. CDR3 DNA: TGTGCCAGCAGCTTCTACGGCACTGAAGCTTTCTTT.

As to this clonotype: This clone may be a read error of a much larger clone one base away. The chain uses TRBV15 and TRBJ2-2, with 14 bases identical to TRBD2. This CDR3 is 16 amino acids long. Germline V gives CDR1 LNHNV, CDR2 YYDKDF (reference sequence). V lost 5 bases and J lost 10; bases outside the gene matches: 9. Written as DNA, the CDR3 is TGTGCCACCAGCGAGTGGACTAGCGGGGGGAGTGTGGAGCTGTTTTTT. Amino acids: CATSEWTSGGSVELFF.

This clonotype was counted ten times or more. The rearrangement links TRBV5-6 to TRBJ1-5, with D hard to call. This CDR3 comprises 13 residues. The V end lost 4 bases, the J end lost 3 bases, and 8 bases lay between the germline ends. Per germline, CDR1 SGHDT and CDR2 YYEEEE. The CDR3 loop is CASSPEPNQPQHF. The CDR3 region has the DNA TGTGCCAGCAGCCCCGAGCCCAATCAGCCCCAGCATTTT.

This clonotype has at least ten counts. The J gene is TRBJ2-1, the V gene TRBV24-1, with 9 bases identical to TRBD2. The CDR3 runs 16 residues. Per germline, CDR1 KGHDR and CDR2 SFDVKD. J gave up 7 bases and V 7 bases, and 13 bases lay outside the gene matches. The DNA for the CDR3 is TGTGCCACCAGCGCCGGGACTAGCCCTCCTCCTAATGAGCAGTTCTTC. Translating gives CATSAGTSPPPNEQFF.

This clonotype was counted many times. The chain is built from TRBV29-1 and TRBJ2-4; D is perhaps TRBD2 (6 bases). The CDR3 is 14 amino acids. CDR1 and CDR2 (germline): SQVTM, ANQGSEA. Trimming removed 6 bases from V and 0 bases from J, with 12 bases in between. CDR3 sequence reads: CSVSGEIAKNIQYF. CDR3 coding DNA: TGCAGCGTCTCGGGAGAGATAGCCAAAAACATTCAGTACTTC. Variable domain in full (rest from reference TRBV29-1 and TRBJ2-4): SAVISQKPSRDICQRGTSLTIQCQVDSQVTMMFWYRQQPGQSLTLIATANQGSEATYESGFVIDKFPISRPNLTFSTLTVSNMSPEDSSIYLCSVSGEIAKNIQYFGAGTRLSVL.

This clonotype was observed a handful of times. The J gene is TRBJ1-2, the V gene TRBV2, with 12 bases that match TRBD1. The CDR3 loop spans 19 amino acids. Looked up from germline, CDR1 is SNHLY and CDR2 is FYNNEI. With V trimmed by 5 bases and J by 4 bases, 17 bases remained unmatched. CDR3 protein: CASSFLRGDRGLEGYGYTF. CDR3 nucleotide sequence: TGTGCCAGCAGTTTCCTCAGGGGGGACAGGGGGCTTGAGGGCTATGGCTACACCTTC.

Notes on this clonotype: It may be a read error: a sequence one base away is much more abundant. The V gene is TRBV14, the J gene TRBJ1-3; 8 nucleotides agree with TRBD1. Per germline, CDR1 SGHDN and CDR2 FVKESK. This CDR3 has 18 residues. CDR3 in DNA: TGTGCCGGCAGCTTACGATCAGGGGGCTTGGACTCTGGAAACACCATATATTTT. Its protein product is CAGSLRSGGLDSGNTIYF. The entire variable domain, with the rest obtained from reference TRBV14 and TRBJ1-3, is as follows: EAGVTQFPSHSVIEKGQTVTLRCDPISGHDNLYWYRRVMGKEIKFLLHFVKESKQDESGMPNNRFLAERTGGTYSTLKVQPAELEDSGVYFCAGSLRSGGLDSGNTIYFGEGSWLTVV.